The 7 T cell receptor beta chains listed next were all sequenced from one sample in a study of blood T cell repertoires in COVID-19. The data were produced by immunoSEQ multiplex PCR, yet TCRdb's version contains in-frame clones alone and is incomplete. The repertoire holds 150,000 to 200,000 clones, with about 74% as singletons. The sequenced sample consisted of peripheral blood. The receptors stem from a woman of 80 years or more with acute or convalescent COVID-19.

This chain links TRBV15 with TRBJ2-1; TRBD2 is a possible D gene (6 bases). Germline values: CDR1 LNHNV, CDR2 YYDKDF (reference sequence). This CDR3 comprises 15 residues. Between the trimmed V and J ends, which lost 0 bases and 8 bases, there was a span of 14 bases. CDR3 DNA sequence: TGTGCCACCAGCAGAGATGGAGGGCATGGCGATGAGCAGTTCTTC. It codes for CATSRDGGHGDEQFF.

The chain links TRBV10-3 to TRBJ2-2; TRBD1 matches 9 bases. This CDR3 is 14 amino acids long. The trim removed 6 bases at V and 5 bases at J, leaving 4 bases unmatched. Germline assignment: CDR1 ENHRY and CDR2 SYGVKD. In DNA, the CDR3 is TGTGCCATCAGCACAGGGGGCGATACCGGGGAGCTGTTTTTT. Encoded protein: CAISTGGDTGELFF.

V usage is TRBV6-2 or TRBV6-3 and J usage is TRBJ2-5; perhaps TRBD2 as D (6 bases). Trimming left V 6 bases short and J 5 bases short, with 10 bases between. The germline V gene has CDR1 MNHEY and CDR2 SVGEGT. This CDR3 has 12 amino acids. The CDR3, as DNA: TGTGCCAGCAGCTCGGACTACGAGACCCAGTACTTC. Its protein is CASSSDYETQYF.

The rearrangement joins TRBV19 to TRBJ1-1, with a possible D match to TRBD1 (5 bases). Between the trimmed V and J ends, which lost 1 base and 1 base, there was a span of 10 bases. The CDR3 consists of 15 residues. Germline values: CDR1 LNHDA, CDR2 SQIVND (reference sequence). In nucleotides, the CDR3 is TGTGCCAGTAGTATAGGCAAGGGGAAGAACACTGAAGCTTTCTTT. Its protein is CASSIGKGKNTEAFF.

The CDR3 here is CASSLAGDRGPADTQYF. The CDR3 DNA sequence: TGTGCCAGCAGCTTGGCGGGGGACAGGGGGCCCGCAGATACGCAGTATTTT. The chain recombines TRBV5-5 with TRBJ2-3; 12 nucleotides align to TRBD1. Trimming cost V 0 bases and J 4 bases; bases outside gene matches: 6. CDR3 length: 17 amino acids. CDR1 and CDR2 (germline): SGHKS, YYEKEE (reference sequence).

V and J are TRBV3-1 (or the pseudogene TRBV3-2) and TRBJ2-2; 13 positions agree with TRBD2. Germline CDR1 is LGHDT and CDR2 is YNNKEL (reference sequence). The ends lost 0 bases at V and 5 bases at J; junction bases unmatched: 6. This CDR3 has 18 residues. This CDR3 is CASSQERGLAGKTGELFF. In nucleotides, the CDR3 is TGTGCCAGCAGCCAAGAAAGGGGACTAGCGGGAAAGACCGGGGAGCTGTTTTTT.

The chain uses TRBV2 and TRBJ2-5; D is ambiguous. This CDR3 is built from 12 residues. Per the germline V gene, CDR1 is SNHLY and CDR2 is FYNNEI. The ends were cut back, 6 bases at V and 1 base at J, with 6 bases in the middle. CDR3 sequence: CASSLSQETQYF. CDR3 coding DNA: TGTGCCAGCAGCCTAAGCCAAGAGACCCAGTACTTC.